Below are 18 T cell receptor beta chains sequenced from a single sample in a study of blood T cell repertoires in COVID-19 (dated by TCRdb to the early 2020s). Receptors were amplified or captured by the immunoSEQ multiplex PCR assay. In its TCRdb copy, this immuneACCESS table keeps in-frame sequences only and misses some clones. Where compared with another copy, unresolved V genes explain less than half of these, and the others have no known cause. The sample contains some 220,000 clones, around 85% of them found a single time. 3.1% of the sample comes from the top ten. Input material: PBMCs or T cells enriched from blood (not recorded which). Source of these receptors: a woman between 45 and 60 years old in a cohort exposed to, infected with or recovered from COVID-19 (not recorded which).

J is TRBJ1-2 and V is TRBV19, with TRBD1 matching 8 bases. The CDR3 is 13 residues long. The V gene's germline CDR1 is LNHDA and CDR2 SQIVND (reference sequence). J gave up 7 bases and V 6 bases, and 7 bases lay outside the gene matches. The CDR3 DNA sequence: TGTGCCAGTAGGACCGGACAGGGCGGTGGCTACACCTTC. Protein sequence: CASRTGQGGGYTF.

This rearrangement joins TRBV6-5 to TRBJ2-7, with 11 bases aligning to TRBD2. The CDR3 consists of 15 residues. Germline-derived CDR1 and CDR2 are MNHEY and SVGAGI. V was clipped by 7 bases and J by 6 bases; unmatched bases: 11. CDR3 region: CASTLSGGANGEQYF. The CDR3 nucleotides read TGTGCCAGCACCCTTAGCGGGGGGGCTAACGGCGAGCAGTACTTC.

This clone was picked up a small number of times. This chain joins TRBV3-1 (or the pseudogene TRBV3-2) and TRBJ2-7, with a weak D call TRBD1 (6 bases). The CDR3 is 13 residues long. Germline CDR1 reads LGHDT; CDR2 reads YNNKEL (reference sequence). Deletions cut 2 bases from V and 6 bases from J, with 11 bases between. In DNA form, the CDR3 reads TGTGCCAGCAGCCAACTTCAGGGGACCGAGCAGTACTTC. This gives the protein CASSQLQGTEQYF.

This sequence joins TRBV3-1 (or the pseudogene TRBV3-2) and TRBJ2-5, with a possible D match to TRBD1 (6 bases). Trimming removed 0 bases from V and 5 bases from J, with 16 bases in between. The CDR3 loop spans 16 amino acids. CDR1 and CDR2 from the germline V gene are LGHDT and YNNKEL (reference sequence). CDR3 coding DNA: TGTGCCAGCAGCCAAGAACCTACAGGGTGCGAGGAGACCCAGTACTTC. It translates to CASSQEPTGCEETQYF.

The chain is built from TRBV28 and TRBJ2-3, with a possible D match to TRBD1 (6 bases). V was shortened by 7 bases and J by 3 bases, with 14 bases between the two germline ends. This CDR3 comprises 14 residues. The V gene's germline CDR1 is MDHEN and CDR2 SYDVKM. The CDR3 DNA follows: TGTGCCAGCAAGGGGGTACTCCTGACAGATACGCAGTATTTT. Translation: CASKGVLLTDTQYF.

The chain joins TRBV7-2 to TRBJ2-5, with D uncertain. This CDR3 has 13 residues. Trimming removed 3 bases from V and 1 base from J, with 6 bases in between. CDR1 and CDR2 from the germline V gene are SGHTA and FQGNSA. CDR3 DNA sequence: TGTGCCAGCAGCTTCCTATCCCAAGAGACCCAGTACTTC. Amino acids: CASSFLSQETQYF.

The chain employs TRBV5-6 and TRBJ1-4, with a tentative D call TRBD1 (6 bases). The germline V and J ends were trimmed by 1 base and 1 base, with 8 bases remaining between them. The CDR3 extends over 15 amino acids. Germline V CDR1 and CDR2: SGHDT, YYEEEE. The CDR3 bases are TGTGCCAGCAGCTTGCCGGGACAAACTAATGAAAAACTGTTTTTT. It specifies CASSLPGQTNEKLFF.

The chain is built from TRBV3-1 (or the pseudogene TRBV3-2) and TRBJ1-6; 9 positions match TRBD1. Losses at the gene ends were 2 bases for V and 6 bases for J; bases not matched to a gene: 2. Germline CDR1 reads LGHDT; CDR2 reads YNNKEL (reference sequence). CDR3 length equals 15 residues. Written as DNA, the CDR3 is TGTGCCAGCAGCCAACAGGGACAGGGTAATTCACCCCTCCACTTT. Translating it yields CASSQQGQGNSPLHF.

The sample holds one count of this clone. The chain carries TRBV4-2 and TRBJ2-3; TRBD2 aligns across 10 bases. CDR1 and CDR2 (germline): LGHNA, YNFKEQ. V gave up 0 bases and J gave up 6 bases; unmatched junction bases: 12. The length of the CDR3 is 18 residues. DNA for the CDR3: TGTGCCAGCAGCCAAGAAGGAATCCAGCGGGGGGGCCGGGATACGCAGTATTTT. It is translated as CASSQEGIQRGGRDTQYF.

This rearrangement joins TRBV19 to TRBJ1-4; 9 bases fit TRBD1. Germline V CDR1 and CDR2: LNHDA, SQIVND (reference sequence). CDR3 length: 15 amino acids. Losses at the gene ends were 3 bases for V and 8 bases for J; bases not matched to a gene: 7. The CDR3 reads CASSMAAGQGEKLFF. The CDR3 DNA reads as TGTGCCAGTAGTATGGCGGCTGGACAGGGGGAAAAACTGTTTTTT.

The rearrangement links TRBV25-1 to TRBJ2-5; tentative D call: TRBD2 (6 bases). The V end lost 3 bases, the J end lost 2 bases, and 13 bases lay between the germline ends. The CDR3 spans 15 residues. Germline values: CDR1 MGHDK, CDR2 SYGVNS. CDR3 loop: CASSDLRGYQETQYF. The CDR3 nucleotides read TGTGCCAGCAGTGATCTTCGGGGGTATCAAGAGACCCAGTACTTC.

V is TRBV5-1 and J is TRBJ1-6; TRBD1 aligns across 7 bases. This CDR3 spans 17 amino acids. CDR1 and CDR2 from the germline V gene are SGHRS and YFSETQ. V shed 5 bases and J 0 bases; nucleotides not matched to a gene: 8. The CDR3 sequence: CASRGSQGGSYNSPLHF. The CDR3 coding sequence is TGCGCCAGCAGGGGTTCTCAGGGGGGCTCCTATAATTCACCCCTCCACTTT. The full variable domain, in which reference TRBV5-1 and TRBJ1-6 provide the parts outside the CDR3, is KAGVTQTPRYLIKTRGQQVTLSCSPISGHRSVSWYQQTPGQGLQFLFEYFSETQRNKGNFPGRFSGRQFSNSRSEMNVSTLELGDSALYLCASRGSQGGSYNSPLHFGNGTRLTVT.

This chain links TRBV7-8 with TRBJ1-3; the D is unclear. The ends were cut back, 4 bases at V and 1 base at J, with 8 bases in the middle. Germline CDR1 is SGHVS and CDR2 is FQNEAQ. This CDR3 has 14 residues. CDR3 sequence reads: CASSSLGSGNTIYF. In DNA, the CDR3 is TGTGCCAGCAGCTCCCTAGGATCTGGAAACACCATATATTTT.

This clone came up a few times. J is TRBJ1-1 and V is TRBV7-2; D might be TRBD1 (6 bases). CDR1 is SGHTA and CDR2 is FQGNSA in the germline V gene. V shed 1 base and J shed 11 bases, with 14 bases lying between them. The CDR3 loop spans 13 amino acids. CDR3 DNA: TGTGCCAGCAGCTTAGACCGTTCAGGGGTGGCTTTCTTT. This translates into CASSLDRSGVAFF.

The chain is built from TRBV25-1 and TRBJ2-2, with D maybe TRBD1 (6 bases). V gave up 5 bases and J gave up 6 bases, with 16 bases separating them. CDR1 is MGHDK, CDR2 SYGVNS, per germline. The CDR3 is 15 amino acids. CDR3 loop: CASSPRGRVAGELFF. CDR3 coding DNA: TGTGCCAGCAGTCCCAGGGGCAGGGTTGCCGGGGAGCTGTTTTTT.

The CDR3: CASSQASDTEAFF. The DNA of the CDR3 is TGCGCCAGCAGCCAAGCGTCCGACACTGAAGCTTTCTTT. This rearrangement joins TRBV4-3 to TRBJ1-1; D not certain. V lost 1 base, J lost 3 bases, and 6 bases lay in between. The V gene's germline CDR1 is LGHNA and CDR2 YSLEER. The CDR3 runs 13 residues.

The chain is built from TRBV19 and TRBJ2-5, with 10 bases fitting TRBD2. The CDR3 contains 17 residues. V lost 3 bases to trimming and J lost 0 bases; unmatched junction nucleotides: 7. Germline V gene lookup returns CDR1 LNHDA and CDR2 SQIVND (reference sequence). The CDR3 DNA is TGTGCCAGTAGTATCGTGGCTAGCGGGGGCTACCAAGAGACCCAGTACTTC. It encodes CASSIVASGGYQETQYF.

CDR3: CASSLVAPLTGGPTEAFF. CDR3 coding DNA: TGCGCCAGCAGCCTCGTAGCCCCTCTGACAGGGGGCCCTACCGAAGCTTTCTTT. The chain has TRBV4-1 and TRBJ1-1, with 10 bases that match TRBD1. The CDR3 consists of 18 residues. Germline CDR1 is MGHRA and CDR2 is YSYEKL. The junction had 19 bases not matched to a gene; V was cut back by 4 bases and J by 8 bases.